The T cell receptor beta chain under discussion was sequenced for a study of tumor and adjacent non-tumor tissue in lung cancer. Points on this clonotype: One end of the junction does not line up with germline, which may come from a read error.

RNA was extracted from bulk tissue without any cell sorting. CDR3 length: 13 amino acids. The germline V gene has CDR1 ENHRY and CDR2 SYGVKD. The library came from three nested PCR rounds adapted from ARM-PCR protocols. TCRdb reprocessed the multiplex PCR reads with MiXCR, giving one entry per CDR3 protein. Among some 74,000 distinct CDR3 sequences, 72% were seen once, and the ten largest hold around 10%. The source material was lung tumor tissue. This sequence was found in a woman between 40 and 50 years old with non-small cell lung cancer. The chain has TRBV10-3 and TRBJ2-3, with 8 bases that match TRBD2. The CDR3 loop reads CTIMPGGEDTQYF. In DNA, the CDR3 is TGTACCATCATGCCGGGAGGGGAAGATACGCAGTATTTT.